Listed here is a single TCR beta chain. Its antigen is unknown. V was trimmed by 0 bases and J by 6 bases, leaving 12 bases between them. Germline V gene data show CDR1 as MNHEY and CDR2 as SVGAGI. The CDR3 is 14 amino acids. This sample was taken from a study of cytomegalovirus exposure and HLA in healthy donors. 60 Vbeta and 13 Jbeta primers were used in PCR. In the study's own analysis: Roughly 10 million shared chains were among some 75 million unique TCR beta chains counted in a later analysis. Profiling relied on immunoSEQ multiplex PCR, and the TCRdb table lists in-frame clones only, not all of them. Clone size and the V and J calls come from that table; the DNA yielded D and trimming. The sample lists a few hundred thousand clones, 80% occurring once. Points from the study as a whole: Links to common viral pathogens appeared, in a later analysis, for several of the most significant clusters. Reportedly, TCR beta sequences accurately predicted HLA-A and HLA-B alleles in most subjects.

The sample was PBMCs. J is TRBJ2-7 and V is TRBV6-5, with a tentative D call TRBD1 (5 bases). The sequence came from a girl aged 2 to 9 in good health and CMV-seronegative. The DNA of the CDR3 is TGTGCCAGCAGTTACTCTGGACCTCAGGGCGAGCAGTACTTC. This translates into CASSYSGPQGEQYF.